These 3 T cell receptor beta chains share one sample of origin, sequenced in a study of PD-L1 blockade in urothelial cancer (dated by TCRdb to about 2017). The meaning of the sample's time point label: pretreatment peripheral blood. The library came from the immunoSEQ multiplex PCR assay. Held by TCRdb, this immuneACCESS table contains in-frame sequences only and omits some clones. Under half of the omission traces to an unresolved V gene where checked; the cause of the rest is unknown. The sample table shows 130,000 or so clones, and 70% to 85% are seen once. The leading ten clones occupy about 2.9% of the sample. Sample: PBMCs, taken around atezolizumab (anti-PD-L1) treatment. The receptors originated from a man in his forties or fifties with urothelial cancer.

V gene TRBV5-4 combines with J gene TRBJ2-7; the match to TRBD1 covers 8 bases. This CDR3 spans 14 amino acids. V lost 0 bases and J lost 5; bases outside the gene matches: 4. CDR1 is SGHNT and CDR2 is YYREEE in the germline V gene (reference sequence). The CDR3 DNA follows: TGTGCCAGCAGCTTGGTACAGGGGGTCCACGAGCAGTACTTC. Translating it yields CASSLVQGVHEQYF.

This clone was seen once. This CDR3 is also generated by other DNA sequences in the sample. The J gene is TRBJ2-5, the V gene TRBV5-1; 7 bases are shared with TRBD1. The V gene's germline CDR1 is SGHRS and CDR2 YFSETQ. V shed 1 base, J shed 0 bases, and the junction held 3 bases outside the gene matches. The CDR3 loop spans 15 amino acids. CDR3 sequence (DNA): TGCGCCAGCAGCTTGAGGACAGGAGACCAAGAGACCCAGTACTTC. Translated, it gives CASSLRTGDQETQYF.

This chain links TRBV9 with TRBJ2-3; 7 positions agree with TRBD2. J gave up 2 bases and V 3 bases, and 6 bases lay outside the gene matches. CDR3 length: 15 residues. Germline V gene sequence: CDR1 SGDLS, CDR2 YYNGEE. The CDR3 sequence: CASSAGEGSTDTQYF. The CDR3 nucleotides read TGTGCCAGCAGCGCTGGGGAGGGGTCCACAGATACGCAGTATTTT.